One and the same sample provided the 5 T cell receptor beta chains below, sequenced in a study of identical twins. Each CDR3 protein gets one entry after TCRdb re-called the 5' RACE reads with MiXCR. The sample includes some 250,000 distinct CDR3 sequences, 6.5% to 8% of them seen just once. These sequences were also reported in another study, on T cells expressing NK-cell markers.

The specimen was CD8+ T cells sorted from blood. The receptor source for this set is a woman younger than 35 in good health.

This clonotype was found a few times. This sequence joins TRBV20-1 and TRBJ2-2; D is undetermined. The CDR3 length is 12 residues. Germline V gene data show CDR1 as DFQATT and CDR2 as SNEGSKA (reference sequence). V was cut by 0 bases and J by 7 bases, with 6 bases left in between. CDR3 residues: CSARDPSGELFF. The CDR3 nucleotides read TGCAGTGCTAGAGATCCAAGCGGGGAGCTGTTTTTT.

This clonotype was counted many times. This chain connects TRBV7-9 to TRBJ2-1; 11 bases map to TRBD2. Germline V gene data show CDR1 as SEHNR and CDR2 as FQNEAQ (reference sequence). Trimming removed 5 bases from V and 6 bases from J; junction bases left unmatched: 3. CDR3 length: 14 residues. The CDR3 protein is CASSPGTSGNEQFF. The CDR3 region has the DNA TGTGCCAGCAGCCCAGGGACTAGCGGCAATGAGCAGTTCTTC.

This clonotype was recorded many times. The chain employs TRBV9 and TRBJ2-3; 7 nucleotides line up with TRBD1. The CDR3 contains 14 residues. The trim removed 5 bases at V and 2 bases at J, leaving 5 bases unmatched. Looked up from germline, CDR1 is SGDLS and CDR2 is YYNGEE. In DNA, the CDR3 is TGTGCCAGCAGTTTTGACAGGGACACAGATACGCAGTATTTT. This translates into CASSFDRDTDTQYF. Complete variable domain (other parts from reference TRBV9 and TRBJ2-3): DSGVTQTPKHLITATGQRVTLRCSPRSGDLSVYWYQQSLDQGLQFLIQYYNGEERAKGNILERFSAQQFPDLHSELNLSSLELGDSALYFCASSFDRDTDTQYFGPGTRLTVL.

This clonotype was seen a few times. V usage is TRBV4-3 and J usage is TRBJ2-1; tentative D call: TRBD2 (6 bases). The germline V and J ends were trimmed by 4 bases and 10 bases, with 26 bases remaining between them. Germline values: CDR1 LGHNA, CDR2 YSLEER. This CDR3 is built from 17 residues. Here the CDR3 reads CASSPGGAGTPGGEQFF. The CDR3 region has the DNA TGCGCCAGCAGCCCCGGAGGTGCGGGGACCCCCGGGGGAGAGCAGTTCTTC.

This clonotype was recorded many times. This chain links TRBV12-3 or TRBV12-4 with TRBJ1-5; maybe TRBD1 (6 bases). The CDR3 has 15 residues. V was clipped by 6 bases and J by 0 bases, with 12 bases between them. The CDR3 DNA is TGTGCCAGCAGCTACGGGGGGGCTAGCAATCAGCCCCAGCATTTT. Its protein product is CASSYGGASNQPQHF.